This TCR beta chain derives from a study of T cell responses to AZD1222 COVID-19 vaccine. As for the study in general: Second doses at about 4 or about 12 weeks were pooled.

Findings and caveats of the study: White British donors predominated, females outnumbered males, and clonal diversity was possibly underestimated. Epitopes outside B.1.351 and B.1.1.7 mutated regions reportedly drew nearly half of spike TCRs.

Using immunoSEQ multiplex PCR, the repertoire was profiled, and TCRdb retains in-frame clones only, with some absent. The sample includes about 120,000 clones, 70% to 90% of them seen just once. This CDR3 is built from 17 residues. Trimming at V came to 3 bases and at J to 8 bases, leaving 12 bases not matched to a gene. Germline lookup yields CDR1 LGHDT and CDR2 YNNKEL (reference sequence). Of note for this clone: Its antigen is currently unknown.

This specimen consisted of peripheral blood, obtained on day 0 of AZD1222 vaccination. The chain carries TRBV3-1 (or the pseudogene TRBV3-2) and TRBJ2-1; 11 positions match TRBD1. This TCR was sampled from an adult in good health. CDR3 nucleotides: TGTGCCAGCAGCCATGGATACGGGACAGGGGGTTTCGATGAGCAGTTCTTC. It encodes CASSHGYGTGGFDEQFF.